These 29 T cell receptor beta chains were all obtained from the same sample, sequenced in a study of Ad26.COV2.S vaccination and SARS-CoV-2 variants. The treatment here: roughly 20 received Ad26.COV2.S at low or high dose, single or two shots; about five received placebo; per-sample allocation not given. Day 63 after the first vaccine or placebo injection was the time point for sampling. Only in-frame clones appear in the TCRdb table, and some are missing; sequencing was by immunoSEQ multiplex PCR. This sample has around 400,000 clones, with approximately 90% found just once. The source was peripheral blood, collected in a trial of Ad26.COV2.S vaccine versus placebo. These receptors originate from a person between 18 and 59 years old who received the Ad26.COV2.S COVID-19 vaccine or a placebo.

The chain employs TRBV5-6 and TRBJ2-3; the D gene could be TRBD1 or TRBD2 (6 bases each). Trimming took 1 base from V and 3 from J, leaving 9 bases between them. The CDR3 has 14 amino acids. Germline V gives CDR1 SGHDT, CDR2 YYEEEE. The CDR3 loop is CASSLTGRTDTQYF. The CDR3, as DNA: TGTGCCAGCAGCTTGACAGGGAGGACAGATACGCAGTATTTT.

The genes are TRBV18 and TRBJ1-1; D perhaps matches TRBD1 (5 bases). V dropped 1 base and J dropped 0 bases, with 12 bases sitting between them. The germline gives CDR1 KGHSH, CDR2 LQKENI. CDR3 length: 16 amino acids. Written as DNA, the CDR3 is TGTGCCAGCTCACCACGGGGCAGCAACATGAACACTGAAGCTTTCTTT. Protein: CASSPRGSNMNTEAFF.

The gene calls are TRBV29-1 and TRBJ2-3, with unresolved D. Germline assignment: CDR1 SQVTM and CDR2 ANQGSEA. V was cut by 5 bases and J by 4 bases, with 7 bases left in between. The CDR3 is 11 amino acids. The CDR3 spells CSVLLADTQYF. CDR3 nucleotide sequence: TGCAGCGTTTTACTCGCAGATACGCAGTATTTT.

CDR3 protein: CASSQVTIRMSGNTIYF. The CDR3 DNA reads TGTGCCAGCAGCCAAGTGACTATCCGGATGTCTGGAAACACCATATATTTT. V is TRBV3-1 (or the pseudogene TRBV3-2) and J is TRBJ1-3, with D unclear. Trimming took off 1 base at V and 1 base at J, with 14 bases between the two ends. The CDR3 runs 17 residues. Germline V gene sequence: CDR1 LGHDT, CDR2 YNNKEL (reference sequence).

This chain uses TRBV27 with TRBJ1-1, with 7 bases aligning to TRBD1. The trim removed 5 bases at V and 4 bases at J, leaving 7 bases unmatched. Germline V CDR1 and CDR2: MNHEY, SMNVEV (reference sequence). This CDR3 has 14 residues. CDR3 sequence reads: CASSLGGAGTEAFF. In DNA form, the CDR3 reads TGTGCCAGCAGTCTAGGGGGCGCCGGCACTGAAGCTTTCTTT.

V and J are TRBV5-1 and TRBJ2-7, with TRBD1 identical over 11 bases. There are 15 residues in the CDR3. Germline trimming cut 1 base from V and 2 bases from J; bases unmatched to any gene: 2. Germline V gene data show CDR1 as SGHRS and CDR2 as YFSETQ. The CDR3 region is CASSLMGQGAYEQYF. The CDR3 bases are TGCGCCAGCAGCTTGATGGGACAGGGGGCCTACGAGCAGTACTTC.

The V call is TRBV5-6, the J call TRBJ1-2; D remains ambiguous. Germline V gives CDR1 SGHDT, CDR2 YYEEEE. V lost 4 bases to trimming and J lost 8 bases, with 12 bases between them. The CDR3 contains 12 residues. In DNA, the CDR3 is TGTGCCAGCAGCCTACGGGTTCGAGGCTACACCTTC. Its translation is CASSLRVRGYTF.

This clone was seen only once. The chain has TRBV5-8 and TRBJ1-5; D might be TRBD1 (5 bases). Trimming took off 0 bases at V and 2 bases at J, with 6 bases between the two ends. The CDR3 is 14 amino acids. Germline CDR1 SGHTS, CDR2 YDEGEE. CDR3 coding DNA: TGTGCCAGCAGCTTGGTGACAGGCAATCAGCCCCAGCATTTT. Its protein product is CASSLVTGNQPQHF. The full variable domain, completed using reference TRBV5-8 and TRBJ1-5, is EAGVTQSPTHLIKTRGQQATLRCSPISGHTSVYWYQQALGLGLQFLLWYDEGEERNRGNFPPRFSGRQFPNYSSELNVNALELEDSALYLCASSLVTGNQPQHFGDGTRLSIL.

The chain links TRBV11-3 to TRBJ2-5, with 8 bases lining up with TRBD1. The CDR3 sequence is 14 residues long. CDR1 is SGHNT, CDR2 YENEEA, per germline. V dropped 5 bases and J dropped 2; count of bases not matched to a gene: 4. The CDR3 region has the DNA TGTGCCAGCAGCCCCGGGACAGGTCAAGAGACCCAGTACTTC. Its translation: CASSPGTGQETQYF.

The chain employs TRBV2 and TRBJ2-7; a possible D gene is TRBD1 (6 bases). Trimming took off 0 bases at V and 0 bases at J, with 12 bases between the two ends. The CDR3 loop spans 16 amino acids. Germline CDR1 reads SNHLY; CDR2 reads FYNNEI. The CDR3 nucleotides are TGTGCCAGCAGTGAAGCGTCAGGGGCGATCTCCTACGAGCAGTACTTC. Protein: CASSEASGAISYEQYF.

V is TRBV3-1 (or the pseudogene TRBV3-2) and J is TRBJ2-5; 13 positions agree with TRBD2. Trimming took 4 bases from V and 1 from J; bases not matched to a gene: 0. CDR3 length: 15 residues. Germline CDR1 reads LGHDT; CDR2 reads YNNKEL (reference sequence). The CDR3: CASSRLAGGQETQYF. In DNA, the CDR3 is TGTGCCAGCAGCCGACTAGCGGGAGGCCAAGAGACCCAGTACTTC.

J is TRBJ2-3 and V is TRBV2; no firm D call. This CDR3 is 16 amino acids long. V lost 8 bases and J lost 0, with 18 bases in between. Germline CDR1 and CDR2: SNHLY and FYNNEI. The CDR3 is CASGLRAEGSTDTQYF. The CDR3, as DNA: TGTGCCAGCGGCCTCCGGGCCGAAGGGAGCACAGATACGCAGTATTTT.

The V and J genes are TRBV11-3 and TRBJ2-2; TRBD2 agrees at 7 bases. The germline V gene has CDR1 SGHNT and CDR2 YENEEA. The CDR3 consists of 16 residues. With V trimmed by 2 bases and J by 6 bases, 9 bases remained unmatched. The CDR3 is CASSLLGGSHAGELFF. CDR3 nucleotides: TGTGCCAGCAGCTTATTAGGCGGGAGTCATGCCGGGGAGCTGTTTTTT.

V usage is TRBV6-2 or TRBV6-3 and J usage is TRBJ2-7; TRBD1 or TRBD2 may be the D gene (6 bases each). CDR1 and CDR2 from the germline V gene are MNHEY and SVGEGT. CDR3 length: 17 residues. Trimming took off 4 bases at V and 0 bases at J, with 19 bases between the two ends. The CDR3 DNA reads TGTGCCAGCAGTTCCGCCCCGGGGGCTACAAGCTCCTACGAGCAGTACTTC. It is translated as CASSSAPGATSSYEQYF.

This chain uses TRBV9 with TRBJ2-7; 7 bases fit TRBD1. Germline CDR1 and CDR2: SGDLS and YYNGEE. The CDR3 is 13 amino acids. V dropped 4 bases and J dropped 3; count of bases not matched to a gene: 4. The CDR3 here is CASSPGQIYEQYF. The DNA for the CDR3 is TGTGCCAGCAGCCCGGGACAGATCTACGAGCAGTACTTC.

The chain employs TRBV19 and TRBJ1-3; no clear D. The CDR3 spans 15 residues. Germline assignment: CDR1 LNHDA and CDR2 SQIVND (reference sequence). V lost 6 bases and J 0 bases, leaving 12 bases between the germline ends. For the CDR3, the DNA is TGTGCCAGTAGCCTGTACAGTTCCTCTGGAAACACCATATATTTT. Its translation: CASSLYSSSGNTIYF.

This chain uses TRBV3-1 (or the pseudogene TRBV3-2) with TRBJ2-1; no definite D call. Germline CDR1 is LGHDT and CDR2 is YNNKEL (reference sequence). Deletions cut 5 bases from V and 6 bases from J, with 14 bases between. The CDR3 is made up of 14 amino acids. The CDR3 DNA is TGTGCCAGCAGCTCCGGCCAGAAGCCCAATGAGCAGTTCTTC. Translated, it gives CASSSGQKPNEQFF.

V and J are TRBV4-3 and TRBJ2-7, with a weak D call TRBD2 (6 bases). This CDR3 is 14 amino acids long. Trimming pared 0 bases from V and 7 bases from J, leaving 13 bases between. The V gene's germline CDR1 is LGHNA and CDR2 YSLEER. The CDR3 DNA reads TGCGCCAGCAGCCAAGATCCGGGGAGCGGGGAGCAGTACTTC. It specifies CASSQDPGSGEQYF.

V usage is TRBV12-3 or TRBV12-4 and J usage is TRBJ1-1, with TRBD1 identical over 8 bases. This CDR3 region has 11 residues. Trimming removed 5 bases from V and 8 bases from J; junction bases left unmatched: 1. CDR3 sequence (DNA): TGTGCCAGCAGTCGGGACAGGGAAGCTTTCTTT. This gives the protein CASSRDREAFF.

V usage is TRBV5-1 and J usage is TRBJ1-2; D unresolved. CDR3 length: 14 residues. The germline V and J ends were trimmed by 0 bases and 4 bases, with 10 bases remaining between them. CDR1 is SGHRS and CDR2 is YFSETQ in the germline V gene. This CDR3 reads CASSLEGLGYGYTF. The DNA for the CDR3 is TGCGCCAGCAGCTTGGAAGGGCTCGGCTATGGCTACACCTTC.

The V call is TRBV2, the J call TRBJ2-1; TRBD2 matches at 8 bases. V lost 7 bases, J lost 5 bases, and 7 bases stayed unmatched. Germline V gene data show CDR1 as SNHLY and CDR2 as FYNNEI. There are 14 residues in the CDR3. CDR3 DNA sequence: TGTGCCAGCAATCGGGAGGGCCTACACAATGAGCAGTTCTTC. Translated, it gives CASNREGLHNEQFF.

This chain connects TRBV5-6 to TRBJ2-7, with D perhaps TRBD1 or TRBD2 (6 bases each). CDR1 SGHDT and CDR2 YYEEEE come from the germline V gene. The CDR3 totals 15 residues. Trimming pared 4 bases from V and 3 bases from J, leaving 17 bases between. CDR3 bases: TGTGCCAGCAGCAAGGGGGGAACAGGGATCTACGAGCAGTACTTC. Its translation: CASSKGGTGIYEQYF.

This sequence joins TRBV4-1 and TRBJ2-7; TRBD1 aligns across 9 bases. Trimming cost V 3 bases and J 1 base; bases outside gene matches: 10. CDR3 length: 17 residues. Germline V gene sequence: CDR1 MGHRA, CDR2 YSYEKL. CDR3 bases: TGCGCCAGCAGCCAGAAGACCGGGACAGGGCCTTCCTACGAGCAGTACTTC. Protein sequence: CASSQKTGTGPSYEQYF.

The chain is built from TRBV4-1 and TRBJ2-1; 12 positions match TRBD2. The CDR3 is 17 residues long. Germline assignment: CDR1 MGHRA and CDR2 YSYEKL. The V and J ends lost 1 base and 7 bases, in that order; junction bases with no gene match: 8. The DNA of the CDR3 is TGCGCCAGCAGCCAAGCCCGACTAGCGGGAGACACGAATGAGCAGTTCTTC. It encodes CASSQARLAGDTNEQFF.

CDR3 coding DNA: TGCAGCGGTAAAGGGAGGGCAGAGACCCAGTACTTC. Amino acids: CSGKGRAETQYF. J is TRBJ2-5 and V is TRBV29-1; the match to TRBD2 covers 7 bases. CDR3 length equals 12 residues. V trimming: 7 bases; J trimming: 4 bases; junction bases outside the gene matches: 6. Germline-derived CDR1 and CDR2 are SQVTM and ANQGSEA.

In this sample, this clone turned up once. The V call is TRBV3-1 (or the pseudogene TRBV3-2), the J call TRBJ1-1, with a possible D match to TRBD1 (5 bases). The V gene lost 4 bases and the J gene lost 4 bases, with 19 bases spanning the gap. The CDR3 loop spans 16 amino acids. The germline V gene encodes CDR1 LGHDT and CDR2 YNNKEL (reference sequence). CDR3 coding DNA: TGTGCCAGCAGCCCCTTAGTCGGTGGGGGGAGCACTGAAGCTTTCTTT. This sequence encodes CASSPLVGGGSTEAFF.

The gene calls are TRBV7-2 and TRBJ2-7; the D gene is possibly TRBD2 (5 bases). V was shortened by 5 bases and J by 2 bases, with 13 bases between the two germline ends. The length of the CDR3 is 14 residues. CDR1 SGHTA and CDR2 FQGNSA come from the germline V gene. CDR3 protein: CASSPVGGAYEQYF. DNA of the CDR3: TGTGCCAGCAGCCCTGTCGGAGGAGCCTACGAGCAGTACTTC. The variable domain in full, completed from reference TRBV7-2 and TRBJ2-7, reads GAGVSQSPSNKVTEKGKDVELRCDPISGHTALYWYRQSLGQGLEFLIYFQGNSAPDKSGLPSDRFSAERTGGSVSTLTIQRTQQEDSAVYLCASSPVGGAYEQYFGPGTRLTVT.

The count of this clone is one. This chain links TRBV9 with TRBJ2-1, with TRBD2 matching over 9 bases. Germline assignment: CDR1 SGDLS and CDR2 YYNGEE. There are 16 residues in the CDR3. Unmatched junction bases numbered 5, after V lost 0 bases and J lost 4 bases. CDR3 residues: CASSVAVAGVYNEQFF. The CDR3 coding sequence is TGTGCCAGCAGCGTAGCGGTAGCGGGGGTTTACAATGAGCAGTTCTTC.

The rearrangement uses TRBV11-3 and TRBJ1-1; possible D gene TRBD1, 5 bases. Trimming left V 0 bases short and J 1 base short, with 12 bases between. Germline assignment: CDR1 SGHNT and CDR2 YENEEA. This CDR3 is built from 16 residues. The CDR3 is CASSLDGQGGNTEAFF. In DNA, the CDR3 is TGTGCCAGCAGCTTAGATGGCCAGGGCGGGAACACTGAAGCTTTCTTT.